This TCR beta chain emerged from a study of vaccination and CD4 T cells after COVID-19. Looking at the study overall: The study enrolled six male and four female convalescents, two of whom were Hispanic.

Whole-study findings and limits: A nonsignificant median increase from around 20 to 38 SARS-CoV-2-reactive clonotypes was observed.

As for this clonotype: Its antigen is as yet unknown.

Via MiXCR, TCRdb re-called the PCR reads, giving one row per CDR3 protein. The table lists over 15,000 distinct CDR3 sequences, 66% of them singletons. The receptor comes from a human donor who had recovered from COVID-19. The input for sequencing was CD4+ T cells from blood, taken after SARS-CoV-2 vaccination.

The CDR3 DNA sequence: TGTGCCAGCAGGGAGACTAGCGGGATGTCAGAGACCCAGTACTTC. Its protein product is CASRETSGMSETQYF. The chain joins TRBV27 to TRBJ2-5, with 11 positions matching TRBD2. Germline CDR1 and CDR2: MNHEY and SMNVEV (reference sequence). The CDR3 length is 15 residues. V was clipped by 6 bases and J by 4 bases; unmatched bases: 7.